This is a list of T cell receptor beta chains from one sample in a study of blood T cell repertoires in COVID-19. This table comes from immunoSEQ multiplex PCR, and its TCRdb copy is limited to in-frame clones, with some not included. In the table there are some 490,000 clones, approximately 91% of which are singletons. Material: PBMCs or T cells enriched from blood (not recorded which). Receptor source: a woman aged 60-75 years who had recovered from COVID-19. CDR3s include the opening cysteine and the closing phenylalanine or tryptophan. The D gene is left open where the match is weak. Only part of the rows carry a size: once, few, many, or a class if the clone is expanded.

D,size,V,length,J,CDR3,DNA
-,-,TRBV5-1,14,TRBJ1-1,CASSLANSNTEAFF,TGCGCCAGCAGCTTGGCAAACAGCAACACTGAAGCTTTCTTT
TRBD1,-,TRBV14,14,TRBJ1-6,CASSRGTGNSPLHF,TGTGCCAGCAGCCGGGGGACAGGGAATTCACCCCTCCACTTT
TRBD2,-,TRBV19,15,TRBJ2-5,CASSPTSGGRETQYF,TGTGCCAGTAGCCCTACTAGCGGGGGGCGGGAGACCCAGTACTTC
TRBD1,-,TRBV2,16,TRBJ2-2,CAIQRGTGRNTGELFF,TGTGCCATACAACGCGGGACAGGACGGAACACCGGGGAGCTGTTTTTT
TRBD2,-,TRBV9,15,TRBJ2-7,CASSVALAGFYEQYF,TGTGCCAGCAGCGTAGCTCTAGCGGGGTTCTACGAGCAGTACTTC
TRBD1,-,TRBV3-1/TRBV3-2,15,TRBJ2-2,CASGRTGVYTGELFF,TGTGCCAGCGGAAGGACAGGGGTGTACACCGGGGAGCTGTTTTTT
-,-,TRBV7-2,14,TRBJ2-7,CASSLAVRSYEQYF,TGTGCCAGCAGCTTAGCGGTGAGGTCCTACGAGCAGTACTTC
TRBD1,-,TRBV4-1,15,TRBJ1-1,CASSRAGTGHTEAFF,TGCGCCAGCAGCAGAGCCGGGACAGGGCACACTGAAGCTTTCTTT
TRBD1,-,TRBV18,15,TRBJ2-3,CASSRRTGVGDTQYF,TGTGCCAGCTCACGGAGAACAGGGGTCGGTGATACGCAGTATTTT
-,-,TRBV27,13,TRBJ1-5,CASSLDFWQPQHF,TGTGCCAGCAGTTTGGACTTTTGGCAGCCCCAGCATTTT
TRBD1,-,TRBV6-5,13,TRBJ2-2,CASTRQGYRELFF,TGTGCCAGCACCCGACAGGGGTACCGGGAGCTGTTTTTT
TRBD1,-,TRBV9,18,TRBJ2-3,CASSVPSGTGENTDTQYF,TGTGCCAGCAGCGTCCCCTCGGGGACAGGGGAGAACACAGATACGCAGTATTTT
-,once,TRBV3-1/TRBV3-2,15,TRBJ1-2,CASSQERTSSYGYTF,TGTGCCAGCAGCCAAGAGAGGACAAGTAGTTATGGCTACACCTTC
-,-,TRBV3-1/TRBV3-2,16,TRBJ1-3,CASSQDGGVSGNTIYF,TGTGCCAGCAGCCAAGATGGGGGGGTCTCTGGAAACACCATATATTTT
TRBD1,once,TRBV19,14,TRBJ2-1,CASKKSGGRDEQFF,TGTGCCAGTAAAAAGTCAGGGGGTCGGGATGAGCAGTTCTTC
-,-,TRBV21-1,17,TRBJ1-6,CASSKGGDRFNNSPLHF,TGTGCCAGCAGCAAAGGAGGAGACAGGTTTAATAATTCACCCCTCCACTTT
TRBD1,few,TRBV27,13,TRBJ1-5,CASRPDRGKPQHF,TGTGCCAGCAGACCGGACAGGGGGAAGCCCCAGCATTTT
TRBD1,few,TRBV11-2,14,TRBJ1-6,CASSWTGNNSPLHF,TGTGCCAGCAGCTGGACAGGGAATAATTCACCCCTCCACTTT
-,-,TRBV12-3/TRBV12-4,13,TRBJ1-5,CAIGVGGAEPQHF,TGTGCCATTGGGGTTGGGGGCGCAGAGCCCCAGCATTTT
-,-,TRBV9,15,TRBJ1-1,CASSVVRGENTEAFF,TGTGCCAGCAGCGTAGTACGGGGGGAGAACACTGAAGCTTTCTTT
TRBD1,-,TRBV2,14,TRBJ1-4,CASLADRGNEKLFF,TGTGCCAGCCTGGCGGACAGGGGAAATGAAAAACTGTTTTTT
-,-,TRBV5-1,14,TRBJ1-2,CASSSRENNYGYTF,TGCGCCAGCAGCTCGAGAGAGAATAACTATGGCTACACCTTC
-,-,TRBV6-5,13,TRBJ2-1,CASSYGGYGEQFF,TGTGCCAGCAGTTACGGGGGGTACGGTGAGCAGTTCTTC
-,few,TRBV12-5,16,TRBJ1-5,CASGFLPPVSNQPQHF,TGTGCTAGTGGTTTCCTTCCCCCCGTTAGCAATCAGCCCCAGCATTTT
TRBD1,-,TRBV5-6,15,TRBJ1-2,CASSLAGTGGFGYTF,TGTGCCAGCAGCTTAGCCGGGACAGGGGGCTTCGGCTACACCTTC
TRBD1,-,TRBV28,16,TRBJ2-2,CASSLFGRGYPGELFF,TGTGCCAGCAGTTTATTCGGCAGGGGGTACCCCGGGGAGCTGTTTTTT
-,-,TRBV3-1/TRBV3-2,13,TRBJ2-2,CASSQVSTGELFF,TGTGCCAGCAGCCAAGTGTCGACCGGGGAGCTGTTTTTT
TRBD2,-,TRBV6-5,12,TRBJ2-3,CASRPGGDTQYF,TGTGCCAGCAGGCCGGGGGGGGATACGCAGTATTTT